The entry below gives a single T cell receptor (beta chain) sequence along with its context. Only in-frame clones appear in the TCRdb table, and some are missing; sequencing was by immunoSEQ multiplex PCR. The sample yields some 60,000 clones, roughly 95% seen once. This sample is part of a study of T cell changes during pregnancy in multiple sclerosis. V gave up 2 bases and J gave up 4 bases; unmatched junction bases: 2. Germline lookup yields CDR1 GTSNPN and CDR2 SVGIG (reference sequence). The CDR3 contains 13 residues. This sample comprised CD4+ T cells from peripheral blood mononuclear cells, obtained before pregnancy. The V and J genes are TRBV30 and TRBJ1-2, with 9 bases that match TRBD1. This receptor was obtained from a female donor with multiple sclerosis, enrolled in a pregnancy study. The chain's CDR3 is CAWSQTGGYGYTF. For the CDR3, the DNA is TGTGCCTGGAGTCAGACAGGGGGCTATGGCTACACCTTC.